Listed below are T cell receptor beta chains from one sample, sequenced in a study of shared clonotypes between healthy human individuals. Here immunoSEQ multiplex PCR was the method, and the copy in TCRdb shows in-frame clones only, minus some. The repertoire holds 800,000 or so clones, 90% to 98% seen once, with approximately 0.2% in the top ten. What was sequenced was naive CD8+ T cells sorted from blood. These receptors all come from a man aged 25-45 years in good health. Each CDR3 is given with its conserved first and last residue. Fields, in order: CDR3 protein, CDR3 DNA, J gene, clone size, V gene, D gene. A D gene is named only where the DNA matches it firmly. Some rows mark clone size as missing; the rest say once, few, many or name a class of expanded clone.

CASGWTSGTYEQYF | TGTGCCAGCGGATGGACTAGCGGCACCTACGAGCAGTACTTC | TRBJ2-7 | . | TRBV27 | TRBD2
CSVALSTSYNEQFF | TGCAGCGTTGCTCTCTCTACCTCCTACAATGAGCAGTTCTTC | TRBJ2-1 | . | TRBV29-1 | .
CASSRYDEKLFF | TGTGCCAGCAGTCGATATGACGAAAAACTGTTTTTT | TRBJ1-4 | . | TRBV27 | .
CASSPYGQGSYEQYF | TGTGCCAGCAGTCCCTACGGACAGGGCTCCTACGAGCAGTACTTC | TRBJ2-7 | . | TRBV27 | TRBD1
CASSYLRKLNTEAFF | TGTGCCAGCAGTTACTTACGGAAACTGAACACTGAAGCTTTCTTT | TRBJ1-1 | . | TRBV6-6 | .
CASSHGQGMNSAYEQYF | TGCGCCAGCAGCCACGGACAGGGAATGAATTCCGCCTACGAGCAGTACTTC | TRBJ2-7 | once | TRBV5-1 | TRBD1
CSVEVSGEQYF | TGCAGCGTTGAAGTATCAGGGGAGCAGTACTTC | TRBJ2-7 | . | TRBV29-1 | .
CASSQSYTDTQYF | TGTGCCAGCAGCCAAAGTTACACAGATACGCAGTATTTT | TRBJ2-3 | . | TRBV6-5 | .
CASSRGTGTGELFF | TGTGCCAGCAGTAGAGGGACGGGCACCGGGGAGCTGTTTTTT | TRBJ2-2 | . | TRBV6-6 | .
CASSLRLAENTDTQYF | TGTGCCAGCAGCCTACGACTAGCCGAAAACACAGATACGCAGTATTTT | TRBJ2-3 | . | TRBV11-2 | TRBD2
CAVNPQDHYEQYF | TGTGCCGTCAATCCACAGGACCACTACGAGCAGTACTTC | TRBJ2-7 | . | TRBV5-8 | .
CASSGTGIDGYTF | TGTGCCAGCAGTGGGACAGGAATCGATGGCTACACCTTC | TRBJ1-2 | once | TRBV6-5 | TRBD1
CASSQTGTAYEQYF | TGCGCCAGCAGCCAAACCGGGACAGCCTACGAGCAGTACTTC | TRBJ2-7 | once | TRBV4-1 | TRBD1
CASSLEGRAGVYNEQFF | TGTGCCAGCAGCTTAGAAGGGCGAGCGGGAGTCTACAATGAGCAGTTCTTC | TRBJ2-1 | . | TRBV7-9 | TRBD2
CASSLRQGVGDEQFF | TGTGCCAGCAGCTTACGGCAGGGGGTAGGCGATGAGCAGTTCTTC | TRBJ2-1 | . | TRBV7-2 | TRBD1
CASSQDFVSTADTQYF | TGCGCCAGCAGCCAAGATTTCGTTAGTACCGCAGATACGCAGTATTTT | TRBJ2-3 | . | TRBV4-1 | .
CASSLAAKIYNQPQHF | TGTGCCAGCAGCTTGGCAGCAAAGATTTACAATCAGCCCCAGCATTTT | TRBJ1-5 | . | TRBV7-8 | .
CASSRQGLNTEAFF | TGTGCCAGCAGTCGACAGGGGCTGAACACTGAAGCTTTCTTT | TRBJ1-1 | . | TRBV7-2 | TRBD1
CASSARDSHSYNEQFF | TGTGCCAGCAGCGCAAGGGACTCCCACTCCTACAATGAGCAGTTCTTC | TRBJ2-1 | . | TRBV9 | .
CSVALQDRHGYTF | TGCAGCGTTGCCCTTCAGGACCGCCATGGCTACACCTTC | TRBJ1-2 | . | TRBV29-1 | .
CASSLSTGGGQPQHF | TGTGCCAGCAGCTTGTCTACAGGGGGAGGTCAGCCCCAGCATTTT | TRBJ1-5 | . | TRBV5-5 | TRBD1
CASSILAVTGELFF | TGTGCCAGTAGTATCCTAGCGGTCACCGGGGAGCTGTTTTTT | TRBJ2-2 | . | TRBV19 | TRBD2
CASSLSGTGELFF | TGTGCCAGCAGCCTTAGTGGTACCGGGGAGCTGTTTTTT | TRBJ2-2 | . | TRBV9 | .
CASSSPVDEQYF | TGTGCCAGCAGCTCCCCAGTAGACGAGCAGTACTTC | TRBJ2-7 | . | TRBV11-1 | .
CASSLGVLVRETQYF | TGTGCCAGCAGCTTAGGGGTACTAGTACGCGAGACCCAGTACTTC | TRBJ2-5 | . | TRBV11-2 | .
CASSFRKGPEAFF | TGTGCCAGCAGTTTTAGGAAGGGCCCTGAAGCTTTCTTT | TRBJ1-1 | . | TRBV27 | .
CASSVVEGMGTEAFF | TGTGCCAGCAGCGTAGTTGAGGGGATGGGCACTGAAGCTTTCTTT | TRBJ1-1 | . | TRBV9 | .